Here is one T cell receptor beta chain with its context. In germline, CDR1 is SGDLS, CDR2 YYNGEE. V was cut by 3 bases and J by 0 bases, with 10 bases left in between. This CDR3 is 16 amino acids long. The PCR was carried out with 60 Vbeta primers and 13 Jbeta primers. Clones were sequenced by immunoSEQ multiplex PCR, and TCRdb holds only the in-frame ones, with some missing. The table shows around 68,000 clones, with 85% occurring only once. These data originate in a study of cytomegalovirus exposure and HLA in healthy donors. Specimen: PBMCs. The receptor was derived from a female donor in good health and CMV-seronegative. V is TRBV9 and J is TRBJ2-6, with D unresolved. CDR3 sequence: CASSGVRSSGANVLTF. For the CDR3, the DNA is TGTGCCAGCAGCGGAGTCCGTAGCTCTGGGGCCAACGTCCTGACTTTC.